This entry lists 16 T cell receptor beta chains sequenced from one sample in a study of shared clonotypes between healthy human individuals. Naive CD8 cells were CD45RO-negative, positively selected for CCR7, excluding terminally differentiated effector memory CD45RA+ cells. Data came from immunoSEQ multiplex PCR; TCRdb stores just in-frame clones and leaves some out. Seen here are about 2.2 million clones, around 93% observed once, and the top ten hold about 1.7%. Sequencing was done on a sample of naive CD8+ T cells from PBMCs. The receptors shown here come from a man aged 18 to 30 in good health. Some clones in this sample may be carry-over from other donors' samples.

The chain is built from TRBV7-3 and TRBJ2-3; 7 bases line up with TRBD1. The CDR3 contains 15 residues. From germline, CDR1 is SGHTA and CDR2 FQGTGA. V lost 4 bases and J lost 2; bases outside the gene matches: 6. The CDR3 region is CASSYTGAYTDTQYF. The CDR3 DNA follows: TGTGCCAGCAGCTACACAGGGGCCTACACAGATACGCAGTATTTT.

This clone has just one count. The chain combines TRBV7-6 with TRBJ1-1; D gene unclear. The V gene lost 1 base and the J gene lost 3 bases, with 9 bases spanning the gap. This CDR3 contains 14 residues. The germline CDR1 and CDR2 sequences are SGHVS and FNYEAQ. The CDR3 here is CASSLGSSDTEAFF. CDR3 sequence (DNA): TGTGCCAGCAGCTTAGGGTCCAGTGACACTGAAGCTTTCTTT.

The gene calls are TRBV29-1 and TRBJ2-3; 7 nucleotides agree with TRBD1. The junction had 17 bases not matched to a gene; V was cut back by 4 bases and J by 4 bases. This CDR3 has 17 residues. Germline values: CDR1 SQVTM, CDR2 ANQGSEA. CDR3 bases: TGCAGCGTTGGGGACCTAGGGGTAGCAGGGGGTTCAGATACGCAGTATTTT. Its translation: CSVGDLGVAGGSDTQYF.

J is TRBJ2-1 and V is TRBV27; 12 bases match TRBD2. Looked up from germline, CDR1 is MNHEY and CDR2 is SMNVEV (reference sequence). This CDR3 has 13 amino acids. V dropped 8 bases and J dropped 8; count of bases not matched to a gene: 4. Written as DNA, the CDR3 is TGTGCCAGCGGGACTAGCGGGTTCGATGAGCAGTTCTTC. Its protein is CASGTSGFDEQFF.

This chain uses TRBV6-1 with TRBJ2-7, with a possible D match to TRBD1 (6 bases). Looked up from germline, CDR1 is MNHNS and CDR2 is SASEGT. The V end was cut by 0 bases, the J end by 3 bases, with 9 bases between. This CDR3 comprises 14 residues. The CDR3 sequence: CASSEAGTNYEQYF. CDR3 in DNA: TGTGCCAGCAGTGAAGCCGGGACAAACTACGAGCAGTACTTC.

Concerning this clone: Other nucleotide sequences in the sample specify the same CDR3. The rearrangement links TRBV19 to TRBJ1-1; D call uncertain. This CDR3 spans 13 amino acids. V lost 3 bases, J lost 2 bases, and 7 bases lay in between. Germline lookup yields CDR1 LNHDA and CDR2 SQIVND (reference sequence). Here the CDR3 reads CASSILPNTEAFF. The CDR3 coding sequence is TGTGCCAGTAGTATTTTACCCAACACTGAAGCTTTCTTT.

The DNA of the CDR3 is TGTGCCAGCAGCCCCTCGGGGGCCCCCTACGAGCAGTACTTC. This translates into CASSPSGAPYEQYF. The genes are TRBV5-4 and TRBJ2-7; D tentatively fits TRBD1 or TRBD2 (6 bases each). V lost 4 bases and J 2 bases, leaving 13 bases between the germline ends. There are 14 residues in the CDR3. Germline assignment: CDR1 SGHNT and CDR2 YYREEE (reference sequence).

The chain joins TRBV27 to TRBJ1-2; a weak D match, TRBD1 (5 bases). The germline CDR1 and CDR2 sequences are MNHEY and SMNVEV (reference sequence). Trimming left V 0 bases short and J 6 bases short, with 20 bases between. There are 17 residues in the CDR3. CDR3 in DNA: TGTGCCAGCAGTTTATCTTCCGGGGGGACCCCTGGGGATGGCTACACCTTC. Translation: CASSLSSGGTPGDGYTF.

V usage is TRBV7-8 and J usage is TRBJ2-2; 7 positions match TRBD2. V trimming: 7 bases; J trimming: 6 bases; junction bases outside the gene matches: 11. The length of the CDR3 is 15 residues. CDR1 is SGHVS and CDR2 is FQNEAQ in the germline V gene. CDR3 nucleotide sequence: TGTGCCAGCACCGGGCCAGCGGGATTGGCCGGGGAGCTGTTTTTT. As protein: CASTGPAGLAGELFF.

There are a few counts of this clone. The rearrangement uses TRBV7-9 and TRBJ1-4; D is ambiguous. The CDR3 contains 15 residues. Trimming shortened V by 5 bases and J by 9 bases, and 19 bases separated the two germline ends. CDR1 SEHNR and CDR2 FQNEAQ come from the germline V gene (reference sequence). CDR3 residues: CASSLDGQQMKKLFF. CDR3 coding DNA: TGTGCCAGCAGCCTCGATGGGCAGCAAATGAAAAAACTGTTTTTT.

The V and J genes are TRBV6-5 and TRBJ2-2; 7 nucleotides line up with TRBD1. V trimming: 5 bases; J trimming: 0 bases; junction bases outside the gene matches: 3. Germline-derived CDR1 and CDR2 are MNHEY and SVGAGI. This CDR3 comprises 15 residues. In DNA form, the CDR3 reads TGTGCCAGCAGTACAGGGGACCCGAACACCGGGGAGCTGTTTTTT. Encoded protein: CASSTGDPNTGELFF.

Only a few counts were recorded for this clone. The chain uses TRBV6-6 and TRBJ2-7, with unresolved D. The V and J ends lost 0 bases and 5 bases respectively, with 8 bases between them. The CDR3 runs to 13 residues. Germline CDR1 MNHNY, CDR2 SVGAGI (reference sequence). The CDR3 spells CASSYSDGDEQYF. In DNA, the CDR3 is TGTGCCAGCAGTTACTCTGACGGAGACGAGCAGTACTTC.

The chain carries TRBV9 and TRBJ1-1; D gene ambiguous. Per the germline V gene, CDR1 is SGDLS and CDR2 is YYNGEE. This CDR3 comprises 15 residues. V was clipped by 0 bases and J by 5 bases, with 14 bases between them. The CDR3, as DNA: TGTGCCAGCAGCGTAGCGGGTACTAGAGAGACTGAAGCTTTCTTT. The encoded protein is CASSVAGTRETEAFF.

As for this clone: The sample holds other DNA sequences that translate to the same CDR3. The chain recombines TRBV7-9 with TRBJ2-7; possibly TRBD2 for D (5 bases). Trimming shortened V by 3 bases and J by 2 bases, and 8 bases separated the two germline ends. Germline loops: CDR1 SEHNR, CDR2 FQNEAQ (reference sequence). This CDR3 spans 13 amino acids. CDR3 protein: CASSFPGAYEQYF. As DNA, the CDR3 is TGTGCCAGCAGCTTCCCCGGGGCCTACGAGCAGTACTTC. The full variable domain, completed using reference TRBV7-9 and TRBJ2-7, is DTGVSQNPRHKITKRGQNVTFRCDPISEHNRLYWYRQTLGQGPEFLTYFQNEAQLEKSRLLSDRFSAERPKGSFSTLEIQRTEQGDSAMYLCASSFPGAYEQYFGPGTRLTVT.

This sequence joins TRBV11-3 and TRBJ2-5; D gene ambiguous. Per germline, CDR1 SGHNT and CDR2 YENEEA. V was cut by 1 base and J by 1 base, with 10 bases left in between. The CDR3 spans 15 residues. The CDR3 region has the DNA TGTGCCAGCAGCTTAGGGGTCCGGACCCAAGAGACCCAGTACTTC. The encoded protein is CASSLGVRTQETQYF.

The V and J genes are TRBV19 and TRBJ1-1; D not certain. CDR1 and CDR2 from the germline V gene are LNHDA and SQIVND (reference sequence). Trimming shortened V by 4 bases and J by 3 bases, and 18 bases separated the two germline ends. There are 16 residues in the CDR3. The CDR3 coding sequence is TGTGCCAGTAGTACCCGGCAGCGCGTGTGGCACACTGAAGCTTTCTTT. Translating gives CASSTRQRVWHTEAFF. The full variable domain, completed using reference TRBV19 and TRBJ1-1, is DGGITQSPKYLFRKEGQNVTLSCEQNLNHDAMYWYRQDPGQGLRLIYYSQIVNDFQKGDIAEGYSVSREKKESFPLTVTSAQKNPTAFYLCASSTRQRVWHTEAFFGQGTRLTVV.